This record concerns one T cell receptor beta chain sequence. Its matching antigen is unknown. Second-dose schedules of about 4 or about 12 weeks were combined. Profiling relied on immunoSEQ multiplex PCR, and the TCRdb table lists in-frame clones only, not all of them. The repertoire has tens of thousands of clones, 65% to 85% of them found once; the top ten carry 26%. This specimen belongs to a study of T cell responses to AZD1222 COVID-19 vaccine. Whole-study results and caveats: Nearly half of spike-specific TCRs reportedly target unmutated variant regions. Clonal diversity may have been underestimated in mostly white British donors.

Germline V lookup: CDR1 KGHSH, CDR2 LQKENI. The CDR3 runs to 18 residues. Trimming removed 1 base from V and 5 bases from J, with 21 bases in between. The chain is built from TRBV18 and TRBJ1-5, with a weak D call TRBD1 (6 bases). Here the sequenced sample was peripheral blood, taken 28 days after the second AZD1222 dose. The TCR was taken from an adult who received the AZD1222 COVID-19 vaccine. The CDR3 nucleotides read TGTGCCAGCTCACCACTTGCTAACACGGGGGGCCCTTATCAGCCCCAGCATTTT. It encodes CASSPLANTGGPYQPQHF.